The next 16 T cell receptor beta chains were all read from a single sample in a study of T-cell reconstitution after alpha-beta-depleted transplantation in children listed by TCRdb under 2016. The time point label of this sample denotes: day 60 (about 2 months) after transplantation. The treatment or condition tag for this specimen amounts to: allogeneic hematopoietic cell transplantation with graft depleted of TCRalphabeta T cells and CD19 B cells. The library came from PCR. TCRdb names Illumina HiSeq 2500 as the instrument used. TCR library preparation used molecular barcoding, with unique molecular identifiers applied to normalize quantification of the TCRbeta repertoire. In-frame beta chains were kept once TCRdb had trimmed the public reads at Q25 with fastp and called clones with MiXCR. Here each entry gathers all rows of one CDR3 protein and keeps the most common genes and DNA. This sample is represented by 100,000 or so distinct CDR3 sequences; roughly 6% of them were singletons. 5.5% to 7% of the sample is held by the ten biggest clonotypes.

Sequenced material: PBMCs, mostly from graft donor cells, taken 60 days after TCRalphabeta/CD19-depleted stem cell transplant. Receptor source: a female patient aged 2 to 10 who had a stem cell transplant for Fanconi anemia, so the T cells may come from the graft donor.

This clonotype was observed a few times. CDR3: CASSPLRRGETQYF. The CDR3 coding sequence is TGTGCCAGCTCACCACTTCGGAGGGGAGAGACCCAGTACTTC. This sequence joins TRBV18 and TRBJ2-5; possibly TRBD2 for D (6 bases). The V and J ends lost 1 base and 4 bases respectively, with 10 bases between them. Germline values: CDR1 KGHSH, CDR2 LQKENI. CDR3 length: 14 residues.

This clonotype showed up just a few times. The chain has TRBV7-9 and TRBJ2-3; 8 bases align to TRBD2. The V gene's germline CDR1 is SEHNR and CDR2 FQNEAQ (reference sequence). The CDR3 is 15 amino acids. The J segment lost 4 bases and the V segment lost 6 bases, leaving 9 bases of the junction unmatched. CDR3 DNA sequence: TGTGCCAGCAGTTTAAGCGGGAGTTGGCCAGATACGCAGTATTTT. Its translation is CASSLSGSWPDTQYF.

This clonotype was seen a handful of times. The rearrangement joins TRBV18 to TRBJ2-5; no clear D. From germline, CDR1 is KGHSH and CDR2 LQKENI. CDR3 size: 16 residues. Trimming took 4 bases from V and 1 from J, leaving 16 bases between them. The CDR3 is CASSLGPKLGQETQYF. The CDR3 DNA reads as TGTGCCAGCTCACTCGGACCCAAACTGGGCCAAGAGACCCAGTACTTC.

The J gene is TRBJ2-1, the V gene TRBV5-1, with no clear D. V dropped 4 bases and J dropped 8 bases, with 19 bases sitting between them. Germline V CDR1 and CDR2: SGHRS, YFSETQ. The length of the CDR3 is 15 residues. CDR3 bases: TGCGCCAGCAGCCCGATGGCGCCCATAACGGATGAGCAGTTCTTC. It codes for CASSPMAPITDEQFF.

The CDR3 protein is CASSQVYTGELFF. The CDR3, as DNA: TGTGCCAGCAGCCAAGTGTACACCGGGGAGCTGTTTTTT. V usage is TRBV14 and J usage is TRBJ2-2; D gene unclear. The CDR3 is made up of 13 amino acids. Germline loops: CDR1 SGHDN, CDR2 FVKESK. The ends were cut back, 1 base at V and 3 bases at J, with 3 bases in the middle.

This clonotype was seen ten or more times. V usage is TRBV7-9 and J usage is TRBJ1-1; D unclear. Trimming took off 2 bases at V and 0 bases at J, with 10 bases between the two ends. The CDR3 is made up of 15 amino acids. Germline assignment: CDR1 SEHNR and CDR2 FQNEAQ (reference sequence). The CDR3 DNA is TGTGCCAGCAGCTTACTAGGCAGCTTGAACACTGAAGCTTTCTTT. As protein: CASSLLGSLNTEAFF. The full variable domain, in which reference TRBV7-9 and TRBJ1-1 provide the parts outside the CDR3, is DTGVSQNPRHKITKRGQNVTFRCDPISEHNRLYWYRQTLGQGPEFLTYFQNEAQLEKSRLLSDRFSAERPKGSFSTLEIQRTEQGDSAMYLCASSLLGSLNTEAFFGQGTRLTVV.

This clonotype showed up many times. The chain has TRBV5-1 and TRBJ1-2; 9 nucleotides agree with TRBD1. CDR1 and CDR2 (germline): SGHRS, YFSETQ. Germline trimming cut 3 bases from V and 5 bases from J; bases unmatched to any gene: 14. This CDR3 has 17 amino acids. This CDR3 is CASSSGLRQGVGYGYTF. CDR3 nucleotides: TGCGCCAGCAGCTCCGGTTTGCGACAGGGGGTGGGTTATGGCTACACCTTC.

This clonotype was seen ten or more times. CDR3 amino acids: CASRQGTSTDTQYF. The CDR3 DNA reads as TGTGCCAGCAGACAAGGAACTAGCACAGATACGCAGTATTTT. The chain links TRBV28 to TRBJ2-3; D not certain. Per germline, CDR1 MDHEN and CDR2 SYDVKM. Deletions cut 6 bases from V and 0 bases from J, with 10 bases between. The CDR3 totals 14 residues.

In its sample, this clonotype was seen many times. The chain uses TRBV5-1 and TRBJ2-3; 11 positions agree with TRBD2. V shed 4 bases and J 3 bases; nucleotides not matched to a gene: 4. CDR3 length: 15 residues. Germline V gives CDR1 SGHRS, CDR2 YFSETQ. The CDR3 protein is CASSPTSGKTDTQYF. The CDR3 DNA reads TGCGCCAGCAGCCCGACTAGCGGGAAAACAGATACGCAGTATTTT. The entire variable domain, with the rest obtained from reference TRBV5-1 and TRBJ2-3, is as follows: KAGVTQTPRYLIKTRGQQVTLSCSPISGHRSVSWYQQTPGQGLQFLFEYFSETQRNKGNFPGRFSGRQFSNSRSEMNVSTLELGDSALYLCASSPTSGKTDTQYFGPGTRLTVL.

This clonotype was picked up many times. The J gene is TRBJ2-3, the V gene TRBV7-3; D perhaps matches TRBD2 (6 bases). Germline assignment: CDR1 SGHTA and CDR2 FQGTGA. The CDR3 extends over 15 amino acids. V was cut by 2 bases and J by 1 base, with 10 bases left in between. The CDR3 is CASSLDGTRTDTQYF. DNA of the CDR3: TGTGCCAGCAGCTTAGATGGGACTCGCACAGATACGCAGTATTTT. Together with reference TRBV7-3 and TRBJ2-3, the CDR3 gives the full variable domain: GAGVSQTPSNKVTEKGKYVELRCDPISGHTALYWYRQSLGQGPEFLIYFQGTGAADDSGLPNDRFFAVRPEGSVSTLKIQRTERGDSAVYLCASSLDGTRTDTQYFGPGTRLTVL.

This clonotype came up many times. The chain employs TRBV7-6 and TRBJ1-1; 7 positions agree with TRBD1. V shed 5 bases and J 11 bases; nucleotides not matched to a gene: 5. The CDR3 loop spans 11 amino acids. CDR1 SGHVS and CDR2 FNYEAQ come from the germline V gene. The CDR3 here is CASSPGTEAFF. The CDR3 DNA sequence: TGTGCCAGCAGCCCCGGGACAGAGGCTTTCTTT.

This clonotype was seen at least ten times. V is TRBV11-3 and J is TRBJ2-1; 8 bases line up with TRBD1. CDR1 SGHNT and CDR2 YENEEA come from the germline V gene. The V segment lost 5 bases and the J segment 8 bases; nucleotides outside the gene matches: 14. The CDR3 length is 16 residues. The CDR3 loop reads CASSQDGQGVSDEQFF. The CDR3 DNA sequence: TGTGCCAGCAGCCAGGATGGACAGGGAGTAAGCGATGAGCAGTTCTTC. The full variable domain, completed using reference TRBV11-3 and TRBJ2-1, is EAGVVQSPRYKIIEKKQPVAFWCNPISGHNTLYWYLQNLGQGPELLIRYENEEAVDDSQLPKDRFSAERLKGVDSTLKIQPAELGDSAVYLCASSQDGQGVSDEQFFGPGTRLTVL.

This clonotype was seen many times. The CDR3 here is CANVGLPNGNTIYF. CDR3 DNA: TGTGCCAACGTGGGGCTACCAAACGGAAACACCATATATTTT. This chain connects TRBV12-3 or TRBV12-4 to TRBJ1-3; weak D call: TRBD1 (5 bases). Deletions cut 10 bases from V and 4 bases from J, with 17 bases between. The CDR3 has 14 residues.

This clonotype was seen many times. V usage is TRBV12-3 or TRBV12-4 and J usage is TRBJ1-2; weak D call: TRBD1 (5 bases). There are 11 residues in the CDR3. V lost 3 bases and J 6 bases, leaving 5 bases between the germline ends. In nucleotides, the CDR3 is TGTGCCAGCAGTTTGGGGGATGGCTACACCTTC. Its protein product is CASSLGDGYTF.

This rearrangement joins TRBV10-3 to TRBJ2-2; D possibly uses TRBD1 or TRBD2 (6 bases each). Germline CDR1 ENHRY, CDR2 SYGVKD. The CDR3 sequence is 16 residues long. V shed 6 bases and J shed 5 bases, with 19 bases lying between them. CDR3 nucleotide sequence: TGTGCCATCAGCCAGGGGACTCACTTAGTTACCGGGGAGCTGTTTTTT. Translation: CAISQGTHLVTGELFF.

The chain recombines TRBV5-1 with TRBJ1-2; 9 bases line up with TRBD1. The CDR3 spans 18 residues. Germline CDR1 reads SGHRS; CDR2 reads YFSETQ. V lost 4 bases, J lost 1 base, and 14 bases stayed unmatched. This CDR3 is CASSPLRTGEDFNYGYTF. The CDR3 DNA reads as TGCGCCAGCAGCCCCTTACGGACAGGGGAAGACTTTAACTATGGCTACACCTTC.